These 5 T cell receptor beta chains share one sample of origin, sequenced in a study of early T cells in non-severe SARS-CoV-2 infection. One entry per CDR3 protein results from TCRdb running MiXCR on the 5' RACE reads. The repertoire includes around 40,000 distinct CDR3 sequences, approximately 6.1% of them detected once, and roughly 4.9% sits in the top ten. Sequenced material: whole blood. The receptor set was obtained from an adult who was a healthcare worker with PCR-confirmed SARS-CoV-2 infection or an uninfected control (not recorded which).

This clonotype was observed at least ten times. The J gene is TRBJ1-2, the V gene TRBV4-1; a possible D gene is TRBD1 (6 bases). Per germline, CDR1 MGHRA and CDR2 YSYEKL. Trimming left V 0 bases short and J 4 bases short, with 12 bases between. There are 15 residues in the CDR3. The CDR3 DNA reads TGCGCCAGCAGCCAAGATCCGGCAGGGGCCTATGGCTACACCTTC. This sequence encodes CASSQDPAGAYGYTF.

The V and J genes are TRBV12-3 or TRBV12-4 and TRBJ2-7; the match to TRBD1 covers 7 bases. The length of the CDR3 is 15 residues. Trimming took 5 bases from V and 1 from J; bases not matched to a gene: 8. The CDR3 nucleotides read TGTGCCAGCAGTCGTGACAGGGACCCGTCCTACGAGCAGTACTTC. This codes for CASSRDRDPSYEQYF.

The V call is TRBV6-1, the J call TRBJ2-7; unclear D gene. The CDR3 has 12 residues. CDR1 MNHNS and CDR2 SASEGT come from the germline V gene. Trimming took off 7 bases at V and 6 bases at J, with 13 bases between the two ends. The CDR3 protein is CASTREVGEQYF. CDR3 nucleotides: TGTGCCAGCACAAGGGAAGTTGGCGAGCAGTACTTC.

This clonotype was picked up many times. The gene calls are TRBV4-1 and TRBJ2-3, with 10 bases fitting TRBD2. Germline assignment: CDR1 MGHRA and CDR2 YSYEKL. V lost 1 base, J lost 4 bases, and 8 bases stayed unmatched. The CDR3 totals 17 residues. The CDR3 is CASSQVGLAGEADTQYF. As DNA, the CDR3 is TGCGCCAGCAGCCAAGTTGGCCTAGCGGGAGAGGCAGATACGCAGTATTTT.

This clonotype was counted a few times. This chain connects TRBV5-4 to TRBJ2-5; D gene unclear. The CDR3 length is 14 residues. Germline CDR1 reads SGHNT; CDR2 reads YYREEE (reference sequence). Trimming took off 4 bases at V and 2 bases at J, with 12 bases between the two ends. CDR3 DNA: TGTGCCAGCAGCCGCAAGGATGGGCAAGAGACCCAGTACTTC. This codes for CASSRKDGQETQYF.